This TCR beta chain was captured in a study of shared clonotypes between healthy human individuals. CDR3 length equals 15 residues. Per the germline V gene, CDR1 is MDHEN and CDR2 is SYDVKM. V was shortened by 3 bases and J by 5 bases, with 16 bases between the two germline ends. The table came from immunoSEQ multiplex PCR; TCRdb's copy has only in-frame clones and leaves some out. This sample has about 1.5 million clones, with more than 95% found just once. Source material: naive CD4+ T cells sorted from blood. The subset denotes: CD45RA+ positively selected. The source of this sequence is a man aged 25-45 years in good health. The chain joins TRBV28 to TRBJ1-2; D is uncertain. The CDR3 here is CASSLGLVGWYGYTF. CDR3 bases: TGTGCCAGCAGTTTGGGCTTAGTGGGGTGGTATGGCTACACCTTC.